This T cell receptor (beta chain) was obtained from a study of control samples from healthy donors and cancer patients. This clone has only one observation. Generated by immunoSEQ multiplex PCR, the TCRdb table keeps only in-frame clones and is missing some. Of just over 150,000 clones in the sample, 70% to 90% are singletons; the top ten hold around 12%. Sequenced sample: blood. The sequence derives from a young man in good health.

The CDR3 is CASSPTSGRVADTQYF. The CDR3 bases are TGTGCCAGCAGCCCTACTAGCGGGAGGGTGGCAGATACGCAGTATTTT. This chain links TRBV6-4 with TRBJ2-3; 13 bases map to TRBD2. Germline V CDR1 and CDR2: MRHNA, SNTAGT. The CDR3 runs 16 residues. J gave up 4 bases and V 6 bases, and 7 bases lay outside the gene matches.